This passage covers 31 T cell receptor beta chains from one sample sequenced in a study of cytomegalovirus exposure and HLA in healthy donors. Sequencing used immunoSEQ multiplex PCR; TCRdb keeps in-frame clones, though not all of them. Of about 130,000 clones listed, 80% to 90% are singletons. Sequencing was carried out using PBMCs. The source is a woman in her 30s in good health and CMV-seropositive.

In its sample, this clone was seen once. The chain employs TRBV7-3 and TRBJ1-1, with D unresolved. This CDR3 is 14 amino acids long. V was cut by 2 bases and J by 5 bases, with 12 bases left in between. Germline-derived CDR1 and CDR2 are SGHTA and FQGTGA. CDR3 sequence reads: CASSLSSGATEAFF. CDR3 DNA sequence: TGTGCCAGCAGCTTATCTTCAGGTGCAACTGAAGCTTTCTTT. Based on the CDR3 plus reference TRBV7-3 and TRBJ1-1, the full variable domain is GAGVSQTPSNKVTEKGKYVELRCDPISGHTALYWYRQSLGQGPEFLIYFQGTGAADDSGLPNDRFFAVRPEGSVSTLKIQRTERGDSAVYLCASSLSSGATEAFFGQGTRLTVV.

The chain uses TRBV6-1 and TRBJ2-1; 13 bases match TRBD2. The junction had 11 bases not matched to a gene; V was cut back by 3 bases and J by 3 bases. Germline values: CDR1 MNHNS, CDR2 SASEGT. The CDR3 is 19 residues long. This CDR3 reads CASSEGLAGPTNYYNEQFF. The CDR3 nucleotides read TGTGCCAGCAGTGAGGGACTAGCGGGACCCACGAACTACTACAATGAGCAGTTCTTC.

This clone was seen a handful of times. The chain links TRBV6-1 to TRBJ2-1; possibly TRBD1 for D (5 bases). The CDR3 length is 14 residues. Germline CDR1 reads MNHNS; CDR2 reads SASEGT. Trimming cost V 2 bases and J 1 base, with 6 bases left between them. Here the CDR3 DNA reads TGTGCCAGCAGTGAACAGGGATCCTACAATGAGCAGTTCTTC. Its protein product is CASSEQGSYNEQFF.

In regard to this clone: A read error may be the cause here, since a much bigger clone is one base away. The V gene is TRBV11-2, the J gene TRBJ2-5; TRBD2 matches at 10 bases. The CDR3 is 19 amino acids. Germline V gives CDR1 SGHAT, CDR2 FQNNGV. The CDR3 nucleotides are TGTGCCAGCAGCTTAGCCACAACACTTAGCGGGGGGAGGGAAGAGACCCAATACTTC. It codes for CASSLATTLSGGREETQYF.

The rearrangement joins TRBV6-5 to TRBJ2-7; TRBD2 matches at 16 bases. Germline trimming cut 4 bases from V and 6 bases from J; bases unmatched to any gene: 6. The CDR3 consists of 16 residues. CDR1 is MNHEY, CDR2 SVGAGI, per germline. The CDR3 region has the DNA TGTGCCAGCAGTTTCGGGACTAGCGGGGGGGCTAGCGAGCAGTACTTC. Translated, it gives CASSFGTSGGASEQYF.

V and J are TRBV2 and TRBJ2-5; D gene ambiguous. The CDR3 runs to 13 residues. V was pared by 0 bases and J by 5 bases, with 7 bases between. Per the germline V gene, CDR1 is SNHLY and CDR2 is FYNNEI. CDR3 DNA sequence: TGTGCCAGCAGTGAAGCCAGGTCGGAGACCCAGTACTTC. This encodes CASSEARSETQYF.

The chain joins TRBV6-5 to TRBJ1-2; no firm D call. Trimming stripped 4 bases from V and 8 bases from J, with 5 bases between. CDR3 length: 10 residues. Germline assignment: CDR1 MNHEY and CDR2 SVGAGI. CDR3 residues: CASSFQGYTF. CDR3 nucleotides: TGTGCCAGCAGTTTTCAGGGCTACACCTTC.

The genes are TRBV7-2 and TRBJ2-4; D is unresolved. The CDR3 is 14 amino acids. V dropped 5 bases and J dropped 4 bases, with 12 bases sitting between them. The germline V gene encodes CDR1 SGHTA and CDR2 FQGNSA. DNA for the CDR3: TGTGCCAGCAGCCTTGGTGGGCTAAAAAACATTCAGTACTTC. This sequence encodes CASSLGGLKNIQYF.

The V gene is TRBV19, the J gene TRBJ2-7; D gene ambiguous. From germline, CDR1 is LNHDA and CDR2 SQIVND (reference sequence). The CDR3 is made up of 15 amino acids. The V gene lost 0 bases and the J gene lost 1 base, with 10 bases spanning the gap. Here the CDR3 reads CASSIESDPSYEQYF. The CDR3 nucleotides read TGTGCCAGTAGTATAGAGAGCGATCCGTCCTACGAGCAGTACTTC.

This chain links TRBV5-6 with TRBJ2-5; 7 bases agree with TRBD1. J was trimmed by 5 bases and V by 4 bases; bases with no gene match: 8. This CDR3 region has 14 residues. The V gene's germline CDR1 is SGHDT and CDR2 YYEEEE. The CDR3 sequence: CASSDRQGAETQYF. The CDR3 bases are TGTGCCAGCAGCGACCGACAGGGAGCGGAGACCCAGTACTTC.

This clone was picked up one time. The chain couples TRBV2 to TRBJ2-5; D might be TRBD1 (6 bases). This CDR3 region has 15 residues. V gave up 7 bases and J gave up 3 bases, with 18 bases separating them. The germline CDR1 and CDR2 sequences are SNHLY and FYNNEI. CDR3 coding DNA: TGTGCCAGCAAGGGCCAGGGGAGTAGAGAAGAGACCCAGTACTTC. It is translated as CASKGQGSREETQYF.

The CDR3 DNA is TGTGCCAGCAGTGACCGGTATTTT. Protein: CASSDRYF. The chain has TRBV6-4 and TRBJ2-3; D gene unclear. The germline V and J ends were trimmed by 2 bases and 14 bases, with 2 bases remaining between them. This CDR3 is built from 8 residues. The germline V gene has CDR1 MRHNA and CDR2 SNTAGT.

The genes are TRBV7-8 and TRBJ2-1; 8 nucleotides line up with TRBD2. Germline V gives CDR1 SGHVS, CDR2 FQNEAQ. The CDR3 loop spans 16 amino acids. Losses at the gene ends were 1 base for V and 7 bases for J; bases not matched to a gene: 9. The CDR3 spells CASSLEVSGIGNEQFF. In DNA form, the CDR3 reads TGTGCCAGCAGCTTAGAGGTTAGCGGGATAGGTAATGAGCAGTTCTTC.

The chain is built from TRBV28 and TRBJ1-5; D unresolved. The CDR3 is 14 residues long. CDR1 and CDR2 (germline): MDHEN, SYDVKM. Trimming stripped 2 bases from V and 1 base from J, with 6 bases between. Here the CDR3 DNA reads TGTGCCAGCAGTTTAGGGCAGAGCAATCAGCCCCAGCATTTT. This sequence encodes CASSLGQSNQPQHF.

This rearrangement joins TRBV5-6 to TRBJ2-1, with D possibly TRBD2 on 6 matching bases. The ends were cut back, 3 bases at V and 6 bases at J, with 16 bases in the middle. CDR3 size: 15 residues. Per the germline V gene, CDR1 is SGHDT and CDR2 is YYEEEE. The CDR3 DNA sequence: TGTGCCAGCAGCTCAATAGCGGAGATGGGCAATGAGCAGTTCTTC. Protein: CASSSIAEMGNEQFF. Complete variable domain (other parts from reference TRBV5-6 and TRBJ2-1): DAGVTQSPTHLIKTRGQQVTLRCSPKSGHDTVSWYQQALGQGPQFIFQYYEEEERQRGNFPDRFSGHQFPNYSSELNVNALLLGDSALYLCASSSIAEMGNEQFFGPGTRLTVL.

This rearrangement joins TRBV2 to TRBJ2-7, with 13 bases identical to TRBD2. V shed 6 bases and J 5 bases; nucleotides not matched to a gene: 7. The CDR3 covers 15 residues. The germline V gene has CDR1 SNHLY and CDR2 FYNNEI. CDR3 sequence: CASRNGLAGVDEQYF. The CDR3 DNA reads TGTGCCAGCAGAAACGGACTAGCGGGAGTCGACGAGCAGTACTTC. The full variable domain, completed using reference TRBV2 and TRBJ2-7, is EPEVTQTPSHQVTQMGQEVILRCVPISNHLYFYWYRQILGQKVEFLVSFYNNEISEKSEIFDDQFSVERPDGSNFTLKIRSTKLEDSAMYFCASRNGLAGVDEQYFGPGTRLTVT.

This clone has more than one count but fewer than ten. J is TRBJ2-7 and V is TRBV7-8; D ambiguous. The CDR3 extends over 15 amino acids. Germline-derived CDR1 and CDR2 are SGHVS and FQNEAQ. The V end lost 4 bases, the J end lost 0 bases, and 13 bases lay between the germline ends. CDR3 sequence reads: CASSSHVVNSYEQYF. CDR3 in DNA: TGTGCCAGCAGCTCCCACGTAGTGAACTCCTACGAGCAGTACTTC. Looking up the rest from reference TRBV7-8 and TRBJ2-7 gives the full variable domain: GAGVSQSPRYKVAKRGQDVALRCDPISGHVSLFWYQQALGQGPEFLTYFQNEAQLDKSGLPSDRFFAERPEGSVSTLKIQRTQQEDSAVYLCASSSHVVNSYEQYFGPGTRLTVT.

The chain has TRBV29-1 and TRBJ2-2, with D possibly being TRBD1 (5 bases). The V gene lost 6 bases and the J gene lost 0 bases, with 11 bases spanning the gap. Germline V gene data show CDR1 as SQVTM and CDR2 as ANQGSEA. The CDR3 totals 14 residues. Here the CDR3 reads CSVETGPNTGELFF. The DNA for the CDR3 is TGCAGCGTGGAAACAGGTCCGAACACCGGGGAGCTGTTTTTT.

The rearrangement links TRBV5-1 to TRBJ2-1; TRBD2 might be the D (6 bases). V lost 4 bases and J lost 8, with 16 bases in between. The CDR3 loop spans 14 amino acids. Germline CDR1 SGHRS, CDR2 YFSETQ. This CDR3 is CASSQEGPLDEQFF. In nucleotides, the CDR3 is TGCGCCAGCAGCCAGGAGGGCCCTTTGGATGAGCAGTTCTTC.

V is TRBV27 and J is TRBJ1-5; a weak D match, TRBD1 (5 bases). Germline-derived CDR1 and CDR2 are MNHEY and SMNVEV (reference sequence). Deletions cut 3 bases from V and 3 bases from J, with 12 bases between. The CDR3 consists of 15 residues. CDR3 nucleotide sequence: TGTGCCAGCAGTTTTACAGGACACTTCAATCAGCCCCAGCATTTT. Protein product: CASSFTGHFNQPQHF.

The chain is built from TRBV5-4 and TRBJ1-3; no definite D call. Germline values: CDR1 SGHNT, CDR2 YYREEE (reference sequence). Trimming cost V 0 bases and J 3 bases, with 4 bases left between them. The CDR3 loop spans 13 amino acids. CDR3 nucleotide sequence: TGTGCCAGCAGCTTGGGGCATGGAAACACCATATATTTT. Encoded protein: CASSLGHGNTIYF.

The J gene is TRBJ2-7, the V gene TRBV6-5; TRBD1 matches 10 bases. Trimming removed 2 bases from V and 7 bases from J; junction bases left unmatched: 8. This CDR3 contains 15 residues. CDR1 and CDR2 from the germline V gene are MNHEY and SVGAGI. The CDR3 loop reads CASSYQTGGGWEQYF. The CDR3 DNA sequence: TGTGCCAGCAGTTACCAGACAGGGGGCGGGTGGGAGCAGTACTTC.

The chain is built from TRBV5-1 and TRBJ2-1; D is ambiguous. Germline lookup yields CDR1 SGHRS and CDR2 YFSETQ. The CDR3 loop spans 13 amino acids. V gave up 0 bases and J gave up 8 bases, with 9 bases separating them. DNA of the CDR3: TGCGCCAGCAGCTTGGACAGTATTGATGAGCAGTTCTTC. Amino acid sequence: CASSLDSIDEQFF. The full variable domain, with the rest looked up from reference TRBV5-1 and TRBJ2-1, is KAGVTQTPRYLIKTRGQQVTLSCSPISGHRSVSWYQQTPGQGLQFLFEYFSETQRNKGNFPGRFSGRQFSNSRSEMNVSTLELGDSALYLCASSLDSIDEQFFGPGTRLTVL.

The chain couples TRBV11-2 to TRBJ2-5; D is perhaps TRBD2 (6 bases). The CDR3 has 16 amino acids. The V gene's germline CDR1 is SGHAT and CDR2 FQNNGV. Deletions cut 4 bases from V and 7 bases from J, with 22 bases between. CDR3 nucleotides: TGTGCCAGCAGCTCCAAGAGGGGACTCCCACCGGGGACCCAGTACTTC. Translation: CASSSKRGLPPGTQYF.

The CDR3 DNA sequence: TGCGCCAGCAGCTTGGTCGGGATAAACGAGCAGTACTTC. It translates to CASSLVGINEQYF. The chain recombines TRBV5-1 with TRBJ2-7, with D possibly matching TRBD2 (5 bases). CDR1 is SGHRS and CDR2 is YFSETQ in the germline V gene. Trimming removed 0 bases from V and 5 bases from J, with 9 bases in between. The CDR3 extends over 13 amino acids.

The chain joins TRBV5-4 to TRBJ1-6; 8 nucleotides agree with TRBD1. The CDR3 is 13 residues long. V trimming: 7 bases; J trimming: 7 bases; junction bases outside the gene matches: 4. Per the germline V gene, CDR1 is SGHNT and CDR2 is YYREEE (reference sequence). The CDR3 loop is CASAGGGNSPLHF. The CDR3 DNA is TGTGCCAGCGCAGGGGGCGGGAATTCACCCCTCCACTTT.

The genes are TRBV27 and TRBJ2-2; D unclear. The CDR3 consists of 15 residues. The V gene's germline CDR1 is MNHEY and CDR2 SMNVEV (reference sequence). Trimming shortened V by 3 bases and J by 7 bases, and 15 bases separated the two germline ends. The CDR3 reads CASSFGRLFIGELFF. DNA of the CDR3: TGTGCCAGCAGTTTCGGCCGACTTTTTATCGGGGAGCTGTTTTTT.

The rearrangement links TRBV29-1 to TRBJ2-5; 7 bases align to TRBD2. Germline assignment: CDR1 SQVTM and CDR2 ANQGSEA. The CDR3 is 13 residues long. V trimming: 7 bases; J trimming: 2 bases; junction bases outside the gene matches: 7. CDR3 in amino acids: CSAGGRAQETQYF. The CDR3 DNA reads TGCAGCGCCGGGGGGAGGGCGCAAGAGACCCAGTACTTC.

J is TRBJ1-2 and V is TRBV6-1; 7 nucleotides match TRBD1. CDR1 and CDR2 (germline): MNHNS, SASEGT. This CDR3 is built from 14 residues. V lost 4 bases to trimming and J lost 2 bases; unmatched junction nucleotides: 4. The CDR3 sequence is CASSAWTGNYGYTF. The CDR3, as DNA: TGTGCCAGCAGTGCCTGGACAGGAAACTATGGCTACACCTTC.

V and J are TRBV6-1 and TRBJ1-2, with D possibly being TRBD1 (5 bases). CDR3 length equals 13 residues. The germline V gene has CDR1 MNHNS and CDR2 SASEGT. Trimming removed 4 bases at V and 4 bases at J, with 10 bases between. CDR3 DNA: TGTGCCAGCAGTGCCAGGGCGGTCTATGGCTACACCTTC. Protein: CASSARAVYGYTF.

V gene TRBV28 combines with J gene TRBJ2-7, with D perhaps TRBD1 (6 bases). This CDR3 has 13 amino acids. In germline, CDR1 is MDHEN, CDR2 SYDVKM. V was cut by 7 bases and J by 3 bases, with 13 bases left in between. The CDR3 reads CASTYRDNYEQYF. DNA of the CDR3: TGTGCCAGCACATACCGGGACAACTACGAGCAGTACTTC.